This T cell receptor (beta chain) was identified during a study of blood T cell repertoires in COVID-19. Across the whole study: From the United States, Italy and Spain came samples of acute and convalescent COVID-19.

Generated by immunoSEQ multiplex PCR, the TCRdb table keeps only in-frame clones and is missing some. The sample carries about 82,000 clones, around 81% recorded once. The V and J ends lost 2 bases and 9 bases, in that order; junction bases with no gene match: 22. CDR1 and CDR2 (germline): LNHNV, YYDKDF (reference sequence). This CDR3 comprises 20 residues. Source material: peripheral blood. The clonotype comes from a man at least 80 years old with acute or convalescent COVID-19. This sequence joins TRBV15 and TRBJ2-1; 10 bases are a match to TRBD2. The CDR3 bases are TGTGCCACCAGCAGACCGCCGGGACTAGCGCGTTCTGGAGGTGGTTTTGAGCAGTTCTTC. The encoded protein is CATSRPPGLARSGGGFEQFF.